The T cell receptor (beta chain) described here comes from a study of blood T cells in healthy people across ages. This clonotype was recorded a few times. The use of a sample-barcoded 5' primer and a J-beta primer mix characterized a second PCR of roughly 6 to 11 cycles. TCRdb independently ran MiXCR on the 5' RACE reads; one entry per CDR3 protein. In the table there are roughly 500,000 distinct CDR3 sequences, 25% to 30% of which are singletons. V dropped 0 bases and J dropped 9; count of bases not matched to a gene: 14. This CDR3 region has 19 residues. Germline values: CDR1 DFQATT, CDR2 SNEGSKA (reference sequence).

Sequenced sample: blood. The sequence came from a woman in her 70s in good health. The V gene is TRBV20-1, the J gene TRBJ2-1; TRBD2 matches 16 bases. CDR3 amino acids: CSARDHRGTSGGAGGEQFF. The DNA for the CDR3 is TGCAGTGCTAGAGATCATCGGGGGACTAGCGGGGGGGCCGGGGGTGAGCAGTTCTTC.